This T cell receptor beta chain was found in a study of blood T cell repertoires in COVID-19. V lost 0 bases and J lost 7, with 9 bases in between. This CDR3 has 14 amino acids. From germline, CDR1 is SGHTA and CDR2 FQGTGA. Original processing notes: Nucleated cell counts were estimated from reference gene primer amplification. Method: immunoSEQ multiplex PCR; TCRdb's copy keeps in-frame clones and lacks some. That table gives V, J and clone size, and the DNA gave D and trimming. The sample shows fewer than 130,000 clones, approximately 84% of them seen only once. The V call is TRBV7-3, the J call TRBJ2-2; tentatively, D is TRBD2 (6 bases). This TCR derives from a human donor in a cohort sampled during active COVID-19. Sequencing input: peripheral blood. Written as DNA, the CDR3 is TGTGCCAGCAGCTTAACCGCGACTAGCGGGGAGCTGTTTTTT. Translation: CASSLTATSGELFF. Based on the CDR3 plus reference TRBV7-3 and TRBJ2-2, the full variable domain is GAGVSQTPSNKVTEKGKYVELRCDPISGHTALYWYRQSLGQGPEFLIYFQGTGAADDSGLPNDRFFAVRPEGSVSTLKIQRTERGDSAVYLCASSLTATSGELFFGEGSRLTVL.